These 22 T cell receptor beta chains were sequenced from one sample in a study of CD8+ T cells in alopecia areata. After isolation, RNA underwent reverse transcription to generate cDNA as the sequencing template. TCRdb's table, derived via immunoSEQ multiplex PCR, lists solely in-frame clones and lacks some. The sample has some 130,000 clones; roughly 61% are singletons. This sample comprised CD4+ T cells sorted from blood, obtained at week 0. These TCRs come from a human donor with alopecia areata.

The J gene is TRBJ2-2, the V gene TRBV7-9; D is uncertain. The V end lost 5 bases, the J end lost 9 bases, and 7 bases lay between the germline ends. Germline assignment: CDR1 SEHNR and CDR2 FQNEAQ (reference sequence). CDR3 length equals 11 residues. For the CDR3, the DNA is TGTGCCAGCAGCCCCTCTCGGGAGCTGTTTTTT. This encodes CASSPSRELFF.

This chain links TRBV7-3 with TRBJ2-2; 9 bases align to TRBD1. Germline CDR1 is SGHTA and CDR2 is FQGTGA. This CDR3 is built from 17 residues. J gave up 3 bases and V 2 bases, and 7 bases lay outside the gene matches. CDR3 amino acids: CASSLSRQGVDTGELFF. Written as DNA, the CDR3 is TGTGCCAGCAGCTTATCGCGACAGGGGGTTGACACCGGGGAGCTGTTTTTT.

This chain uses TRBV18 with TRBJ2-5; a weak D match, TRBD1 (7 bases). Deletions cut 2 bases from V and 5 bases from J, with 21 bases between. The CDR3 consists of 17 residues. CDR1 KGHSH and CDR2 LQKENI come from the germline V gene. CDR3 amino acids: CASSPVRDSTTRETQYF. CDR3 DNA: TGTGCCAGCTCACCAGTGCGGGACAGCACAACCAGGGAGACCCAGTACTTC.

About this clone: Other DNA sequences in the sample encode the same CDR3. The CDR3 sequence: CASSPGPGDEQFF. The CDR3 nucleotides are TGTGCCAGCAGCCCGGGACCGGGGGATGAGCAGTTCTTC. This chain links TRBV7-2 with TRBJ2-1; maybe TRBD2 (6 bases). Germline CDR1 SGHTA, CDR2 FQGNSA. Trimming shortened V by 5 bases and J by 8 bases, and 13 bases separated the two germline ends. CDR3 size: 13 residues. The entire variable domain, with the rest obtained from reference TRBV7-2 and TRBJ2-1, is as follows: GAGVSQSPSNKVTEKGKDVELRCDPISGHTALYWYRQSLGQGLEFLIYFQGNSAPDKSGLPSDRFSAERTGGSVSTLTIQRTQQEDSAVYLCASSPGPGDEQFFGPGTRLTVL.

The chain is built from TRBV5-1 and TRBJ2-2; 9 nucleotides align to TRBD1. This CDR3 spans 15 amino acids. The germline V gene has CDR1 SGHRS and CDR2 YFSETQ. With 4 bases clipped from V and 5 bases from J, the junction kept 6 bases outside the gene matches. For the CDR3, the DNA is TGCGCCAGCAGCCGGACAGGGGACTCTACCGGGGAGCTGTTTTTT. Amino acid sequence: CASSRTGDSTGELFF. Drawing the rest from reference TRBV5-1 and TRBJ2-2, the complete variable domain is KAGVTQTPRYLIKTRGQQVTLSCSPISGHRSVSWYQQTPGQGLQFLFEYFSETQRNKGNFPGRFSGRQFSNSRSEMNVSTLELGDSALYLCASSRTGDSTGELFFGEGSRLTVL.

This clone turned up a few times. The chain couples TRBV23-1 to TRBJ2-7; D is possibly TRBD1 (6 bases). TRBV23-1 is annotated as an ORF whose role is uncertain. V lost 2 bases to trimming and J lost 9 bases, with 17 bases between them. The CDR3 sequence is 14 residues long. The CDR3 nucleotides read TGCGCCAGCAGTCAACAGACCGAACAGGGAGTGCAGTACTTC. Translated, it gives CASSQQTEQGVQYF.

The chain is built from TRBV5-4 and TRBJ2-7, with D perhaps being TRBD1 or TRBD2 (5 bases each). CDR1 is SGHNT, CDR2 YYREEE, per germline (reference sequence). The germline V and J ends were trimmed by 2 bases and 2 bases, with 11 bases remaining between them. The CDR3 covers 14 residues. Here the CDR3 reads CASSFRDGTYEQYF. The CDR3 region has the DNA TGTGCCAGCAGCTTCCGGGACGGTACCTACGAGCAGTACTTC.

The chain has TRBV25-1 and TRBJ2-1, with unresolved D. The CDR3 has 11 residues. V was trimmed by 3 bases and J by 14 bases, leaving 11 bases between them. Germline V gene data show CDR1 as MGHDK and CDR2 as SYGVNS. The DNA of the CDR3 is TGTGCCAGCAGTGACGGGTTTACTGAGTTCTTC. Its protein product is CASSDGFTEFF.

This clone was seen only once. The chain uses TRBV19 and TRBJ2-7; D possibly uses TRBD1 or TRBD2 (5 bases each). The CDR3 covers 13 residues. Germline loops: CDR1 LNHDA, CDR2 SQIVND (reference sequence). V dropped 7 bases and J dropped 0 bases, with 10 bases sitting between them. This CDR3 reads CASMAGTSYEQYF. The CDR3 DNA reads TGTGCCAGTATGGCCGGGACCTCCTACGAGCAGTACTTC.

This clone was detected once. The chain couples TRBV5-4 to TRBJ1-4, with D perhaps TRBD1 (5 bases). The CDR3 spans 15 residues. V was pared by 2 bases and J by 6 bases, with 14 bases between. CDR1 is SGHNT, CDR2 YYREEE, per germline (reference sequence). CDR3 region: CASSLAPRGDEKLFF. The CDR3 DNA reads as TGTGCCAGCAGCTTAGCCCCGCGGGGGGATGAAAAACTGTTTTTT. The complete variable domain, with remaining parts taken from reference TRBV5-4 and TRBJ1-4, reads ETGVTQSPTHLIKTRGQQVTLRCSSQSGHNTVSWYQQALGQGPQFIFQYYREEENGRGNFPPRFSGLQFPNYSSELNVNALELDDSALYLCASSLAPRGDEKLFFGSGTQLSVL.

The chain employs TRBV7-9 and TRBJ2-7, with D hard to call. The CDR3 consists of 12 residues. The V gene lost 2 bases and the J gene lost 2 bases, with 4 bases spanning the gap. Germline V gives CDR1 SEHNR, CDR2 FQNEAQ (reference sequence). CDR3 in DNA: TGTGCCAGCAGCTTACAGACCTACGAGCAGTACTTC. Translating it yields CASSLQTYEQYF.

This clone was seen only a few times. The DNA for the CDR3 is TGTGCCATCAGTGGGACTAGCGGGGCCTACGAGCAGTACTTC. Amino acid sequence: CAISGTSGAYEQYF. The gene calls are TRBV10-3 and TRBJ2-7; 12 bases fit TRBD2. Germline loops: CDR1 ENHRY, CDR2 SYGVKD. The ends lost 4 bases at V and 2 bases at J; junction bases unmatched: 0. The CDR3 length is 14 residues.

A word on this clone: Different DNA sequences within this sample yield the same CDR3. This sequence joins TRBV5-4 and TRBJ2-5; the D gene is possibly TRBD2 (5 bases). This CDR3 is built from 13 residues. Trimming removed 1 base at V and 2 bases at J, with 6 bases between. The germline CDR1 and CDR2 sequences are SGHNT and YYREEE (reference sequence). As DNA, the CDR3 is TGTGCCAGCAGCTTGACTAGACAAGAGACCCAGTACTTC. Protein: CASSLTRQETQYF. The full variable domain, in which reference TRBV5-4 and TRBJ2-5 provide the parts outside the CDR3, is ETGVTQSPTHLIKTRGQQVTLRCSSQSGHNTVSWYQQALGQGPQFIFQYYREEENGRGNFPPRFSGLQFPNYSSELNVNALELDDSALYLCASSLTRQETQYFGPGTRLLVL.

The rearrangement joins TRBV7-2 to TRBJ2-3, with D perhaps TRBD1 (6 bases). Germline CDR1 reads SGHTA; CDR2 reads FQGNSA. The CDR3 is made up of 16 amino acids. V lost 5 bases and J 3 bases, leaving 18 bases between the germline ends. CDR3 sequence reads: CASSGRQNRATDTQYF. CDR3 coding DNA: TGTGCCAGCAGCGGAAGACAGAACAGGGCAACAGATACGCAGTATTTT.

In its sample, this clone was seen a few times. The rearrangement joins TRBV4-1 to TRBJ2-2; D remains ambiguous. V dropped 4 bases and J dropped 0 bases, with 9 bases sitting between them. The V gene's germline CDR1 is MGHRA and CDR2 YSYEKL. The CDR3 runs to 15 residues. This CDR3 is CASSPTGTNTGELFF. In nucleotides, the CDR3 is TGCGCCAGCAGCCCTACGGGTACGAACACCGGGGAGCTGTTTTTT.

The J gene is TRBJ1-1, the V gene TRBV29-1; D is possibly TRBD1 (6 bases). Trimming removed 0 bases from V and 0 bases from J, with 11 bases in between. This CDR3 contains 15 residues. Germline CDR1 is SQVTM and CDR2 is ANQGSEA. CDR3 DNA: TGCAGCGTTGAAGACCCGACAGGCGTGAACACTGAAGCTTTCTTT. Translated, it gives CSVEDPTGVNTEAFF.

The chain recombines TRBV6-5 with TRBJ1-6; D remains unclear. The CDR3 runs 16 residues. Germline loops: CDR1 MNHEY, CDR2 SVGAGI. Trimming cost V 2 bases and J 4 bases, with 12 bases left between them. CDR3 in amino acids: CASSYDGRTYNSPLHF. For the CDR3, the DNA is TGTGCCAGCAGTTACGACGGCAGGACTTATAATTCACCCCTCCACTTT.

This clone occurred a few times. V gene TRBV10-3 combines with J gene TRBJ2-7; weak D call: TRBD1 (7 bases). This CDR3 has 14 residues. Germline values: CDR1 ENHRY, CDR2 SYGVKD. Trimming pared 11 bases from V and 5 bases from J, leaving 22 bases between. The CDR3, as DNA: TGTGCCGCAGGTAAACGGGGGACAGAGAACGAGCAGTACTTC. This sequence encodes CAAGKRGTENEQYF.

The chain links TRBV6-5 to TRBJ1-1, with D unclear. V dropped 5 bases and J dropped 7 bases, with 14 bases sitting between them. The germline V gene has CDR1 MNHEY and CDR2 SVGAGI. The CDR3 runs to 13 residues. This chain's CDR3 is CASSPPFQVEAFF. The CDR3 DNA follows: TGTGCCAGCAGTCCGCCCTTCCAGGTTGAAGCTTTCTTT.

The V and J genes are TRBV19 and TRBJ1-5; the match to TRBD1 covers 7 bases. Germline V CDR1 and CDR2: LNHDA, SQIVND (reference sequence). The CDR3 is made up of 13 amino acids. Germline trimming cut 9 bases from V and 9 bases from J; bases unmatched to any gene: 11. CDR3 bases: TGTGCCAGCGGGACAGACGGAAGTTGGCCCCAGCATTTT. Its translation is CASGTDGSWPQHF.

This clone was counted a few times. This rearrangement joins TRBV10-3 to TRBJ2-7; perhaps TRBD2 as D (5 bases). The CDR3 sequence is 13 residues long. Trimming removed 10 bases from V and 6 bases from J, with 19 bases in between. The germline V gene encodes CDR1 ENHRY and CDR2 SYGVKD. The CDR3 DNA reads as TGTGCCAACCGAGGTAACGGGATGCGCGAGCAGTACTTC. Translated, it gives CANRGNGMREQYF.

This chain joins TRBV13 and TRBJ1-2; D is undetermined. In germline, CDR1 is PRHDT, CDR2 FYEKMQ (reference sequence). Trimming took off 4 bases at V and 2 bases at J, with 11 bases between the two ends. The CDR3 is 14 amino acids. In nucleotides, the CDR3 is TGTGCCAGCAGCTCCAAATGGTCCAACTATGGCTACACCTTC. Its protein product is CASSSKWSNYGYTF.